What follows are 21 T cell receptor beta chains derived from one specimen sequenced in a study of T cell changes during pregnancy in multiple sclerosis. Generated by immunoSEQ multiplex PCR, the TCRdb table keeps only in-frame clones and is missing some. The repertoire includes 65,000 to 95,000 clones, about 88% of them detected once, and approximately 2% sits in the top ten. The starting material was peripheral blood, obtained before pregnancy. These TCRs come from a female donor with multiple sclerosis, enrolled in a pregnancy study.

The CDR3 region is CASSRGTGWSNQPQHF. CDR3 DNA sequence: TGTGCCAGCAGCCGAGGGACAGGGTGGAGCAATCAGCCCCAGCATTTT. The rearrangement uses TRBV5-5 and TRBJ1-5; the match to TRBD1 covers 9 bases. Unmatched junction bases numbered 6, after V lost 4 bases and J lost 1 base. The CDR3 length is 16 residues. Germline loops: CDR1 SGHKS, CDR2 YYEKEE (reference sequence).

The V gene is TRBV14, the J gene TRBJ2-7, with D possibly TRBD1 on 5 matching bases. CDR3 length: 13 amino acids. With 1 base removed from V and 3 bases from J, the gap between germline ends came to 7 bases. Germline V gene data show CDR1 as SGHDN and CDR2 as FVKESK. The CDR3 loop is CASSQVDSYEQYF. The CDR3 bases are TGTGCCAGCAGCCAAGTTGACAGCTACGAGCAGTACTTC.

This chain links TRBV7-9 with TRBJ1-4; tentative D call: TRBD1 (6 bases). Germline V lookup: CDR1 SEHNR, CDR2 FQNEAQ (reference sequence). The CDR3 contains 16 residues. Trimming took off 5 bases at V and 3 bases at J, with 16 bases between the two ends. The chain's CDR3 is CASSQRGGASNEKLFF. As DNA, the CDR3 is TGTGCCAGCAGCCAGAGGGGGGGCGCGTCTAATGAAAAACTGTTTTTT.

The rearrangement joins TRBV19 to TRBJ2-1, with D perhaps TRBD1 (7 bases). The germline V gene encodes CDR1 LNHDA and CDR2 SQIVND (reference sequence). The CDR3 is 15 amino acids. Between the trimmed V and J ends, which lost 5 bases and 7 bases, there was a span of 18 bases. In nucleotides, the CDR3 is TGTGCCAGTAGTTTTAGACAGGGAGGATCGAATGAGCAGTTCTTC. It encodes CASSFRQGGSNEQFF.

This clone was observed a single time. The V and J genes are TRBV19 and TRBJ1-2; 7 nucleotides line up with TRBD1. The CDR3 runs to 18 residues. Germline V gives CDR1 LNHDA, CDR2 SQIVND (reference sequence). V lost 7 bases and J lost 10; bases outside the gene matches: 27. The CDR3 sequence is CASIYRGPGDRSMEDYTF. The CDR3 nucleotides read TGTGCCAGTATTTACCGGGGCCCGGGGGACAGAAGTATGGAAGACTACACCTTC.

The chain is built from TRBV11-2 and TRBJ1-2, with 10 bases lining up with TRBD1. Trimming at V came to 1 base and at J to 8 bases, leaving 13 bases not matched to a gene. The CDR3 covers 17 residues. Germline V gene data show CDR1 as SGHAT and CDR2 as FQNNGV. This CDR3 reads CASSLVGLPGQGYGYTF. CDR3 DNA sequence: TGTGCCAGCAGCTTAGTCGGCCTACCGGGACAGGGGTACGGCTACACCTTC.

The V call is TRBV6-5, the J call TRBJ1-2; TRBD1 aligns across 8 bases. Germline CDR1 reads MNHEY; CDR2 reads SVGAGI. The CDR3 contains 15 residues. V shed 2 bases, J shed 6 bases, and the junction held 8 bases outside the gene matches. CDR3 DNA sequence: TGTGCCAGCAGTTACCACCGAACAGGGGGAGATGGCTACACCTTC. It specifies CASSYHRTGGDGYTF.

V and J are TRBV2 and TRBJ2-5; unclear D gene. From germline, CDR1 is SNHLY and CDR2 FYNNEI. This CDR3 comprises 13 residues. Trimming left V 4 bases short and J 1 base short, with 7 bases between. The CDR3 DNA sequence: TGTGCCAGCAGTGGGTCTACCCAAGAGACCCAGTACTTC. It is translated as CASSGSTQETQYF.

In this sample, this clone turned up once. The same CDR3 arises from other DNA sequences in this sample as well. In DNA, the CDR3 is TGTGCCAGCAGTGATAACAGGGACAGTGAAAAACTGTTTTTT. As protein: CASSDNRDSEKLFF. V and J are TRBV2 and TRBJ1-4; 7 nucleotides match TRBD1. The ends lost 3 bases at V and 7 bases at J; junction bases unmatched: 5. Germline loops: CDR1 SNHLY, CDR2 FYNNEI. The CDR3 covers 14 residues.

The DNA of the CDR3 is TGTGCCAGCAGCTTGAAAAAGCGGACTAGCGTCCAGTATTTT. Protein product: CASSLKKRTSVQYF. The rearrangement joins TRBV5-8 to TRBJ2-3, with 9 bases matching TRBD2. J was trimmed by 12 bases and V by 1 base; bases with no gene match: 9. Germline CDR1 and CDR2: SGHTS and YDEGEE. CDR3 size: 14 residues.

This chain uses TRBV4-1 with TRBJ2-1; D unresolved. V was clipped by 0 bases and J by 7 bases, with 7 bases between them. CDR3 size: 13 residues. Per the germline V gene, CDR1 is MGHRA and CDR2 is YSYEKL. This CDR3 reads CASSQDPRNEQFF. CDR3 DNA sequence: TGCGCCAGCAGCCAAGACCCGAGGAATGAGCAGTTCTTC.

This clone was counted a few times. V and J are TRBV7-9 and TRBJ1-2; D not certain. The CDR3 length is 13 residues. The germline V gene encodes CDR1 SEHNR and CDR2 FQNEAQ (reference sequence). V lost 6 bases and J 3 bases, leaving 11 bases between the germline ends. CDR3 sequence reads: CASSNTGYYGYTF. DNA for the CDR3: TGTGCCAGCAGTAATACGGGGTACTATGGCTACACCTTC.

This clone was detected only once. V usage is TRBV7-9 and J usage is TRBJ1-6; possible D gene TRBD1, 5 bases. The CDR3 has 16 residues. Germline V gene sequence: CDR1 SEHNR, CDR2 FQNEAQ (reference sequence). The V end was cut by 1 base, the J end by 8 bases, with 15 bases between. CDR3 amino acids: CASSLGSSREDSPLHF. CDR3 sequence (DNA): TGTGCCAGCAGCTTAGGGAGCTCCAGGGAAGATTCACCCCTCCACTTT.

CDR3 in amino acids: CASSLRAQGRNFYGEKLFF. CDR3 DNA: TGTGCCAGCAGCTTAAGGGCCCAGGGGCGGAATTTTTATGGGGAAAAACTGTTTTTT. The chain has TRBV7-2 and TRBJ1-4; weak D call: TRBD1 (6 bases). CDR1 is SGHTA and CDR2 is FQGNSA in the germline V gene. V lost 2 bases and J 8 bases, leaving 27 bases between the germline ends. The CDR3 extends over 19 amino acids.

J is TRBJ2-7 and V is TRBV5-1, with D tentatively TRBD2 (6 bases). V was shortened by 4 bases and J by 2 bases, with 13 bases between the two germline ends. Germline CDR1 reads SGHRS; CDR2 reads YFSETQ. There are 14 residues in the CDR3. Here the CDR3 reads CASSIGTATYEQYF. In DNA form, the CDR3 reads TGCGCCAGCAGCATAGGGACTGCTACCTACGAGCAGTACTTC.

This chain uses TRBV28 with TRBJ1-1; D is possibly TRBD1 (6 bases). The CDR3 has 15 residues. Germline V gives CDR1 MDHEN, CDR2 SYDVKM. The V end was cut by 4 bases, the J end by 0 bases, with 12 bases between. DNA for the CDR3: TGTGCCAGCAGTTCACAGGGACGGATGAACACTGAAGCTTTCTTT. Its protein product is CASSSQGRMNTEAFF.

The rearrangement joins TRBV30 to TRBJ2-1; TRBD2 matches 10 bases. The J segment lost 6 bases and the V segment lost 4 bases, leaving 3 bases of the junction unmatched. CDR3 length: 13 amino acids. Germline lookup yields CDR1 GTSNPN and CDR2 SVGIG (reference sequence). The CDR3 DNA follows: TGTGCCTGGACTAGCGGGGGACCCAATGAGCAGTTCTTC. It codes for CAWTSGGPNEQFF. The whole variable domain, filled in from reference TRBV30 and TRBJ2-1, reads SQTIHQWPATLVQPVGSPLSLECTVEGTSNPNLYWYRQAAGRGLQLLFYSVGIGQISSEVPQNLSASRPQDRQFILSSKKLLLSDSGFYLCAWTSGGPNEQFFGPGTRLTVL.

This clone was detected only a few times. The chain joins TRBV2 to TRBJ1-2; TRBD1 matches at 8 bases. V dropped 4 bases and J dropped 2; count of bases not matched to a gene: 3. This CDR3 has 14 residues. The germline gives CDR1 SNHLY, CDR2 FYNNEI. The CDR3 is CASSGQGPNYGYTF. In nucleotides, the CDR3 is TGTGCCAGCAGTGGACAGGGGCCGAACTATGGCTACACCTTC.

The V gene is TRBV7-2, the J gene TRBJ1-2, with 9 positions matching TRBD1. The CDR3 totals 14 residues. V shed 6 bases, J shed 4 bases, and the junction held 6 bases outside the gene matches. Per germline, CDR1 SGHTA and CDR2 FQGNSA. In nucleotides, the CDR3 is TGTGCCAGCAGAACAGGGGGCGCCGGCTATGGCTACACCTTC. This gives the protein CASRTGGAGYGYTF.

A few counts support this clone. Here the CDR3 DNA reads TGCGCCAGCAGCCAAGGATTATCCCACCAGGGGGCTGGATCACCCCTCCACTTT. Encoded protein: CASSQGLSHQGAGSPLHF. The chain uses TRBV4-3 and TRBJ1-6, with 8 bases identical to TRBD1. Germline lookup yields CDR1 LGHNA and CDR2 YSLEER. J lost 10 bases, V lost 1 base, and 15 bases had no gene match. This CDR3 has 18 residues.

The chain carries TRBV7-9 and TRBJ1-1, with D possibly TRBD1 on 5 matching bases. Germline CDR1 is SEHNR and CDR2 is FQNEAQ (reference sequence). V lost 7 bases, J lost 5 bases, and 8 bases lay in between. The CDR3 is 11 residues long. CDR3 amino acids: CASTGGTEAFF. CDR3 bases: TGTGCCAGCACGGGGGGGACTGAAGCTTTCTTT.